These 32 T cell receptor beta chains were all obtained from the same sample, sequenced in a study of T cell responses to AZD1222 COVID-19 vaccine. Sequencing was performed with immunoSEQ multiplex PCR; in TCRdb, only in-frame clones are kept and a portion is missing. The sample lists hundreds of thousands of clones; almost 95% were seen once. Source: peripheral blood, taken 28 days after the second AZD1222 dose. The source is an adult who received the AZD1222 COVID-19 vaccine.

The chain combines TRBV7-9 with TRBJ1-1; 10 bases fit TRBD1. The CDR3 extends over 15 amino acids. Germline V gene lookup returns CDR1 SEHNR and CDR2 FQNEAQ (reference sequence). The junction had 5 bases not matched to a gene; V was cut back by 3 bases and J by 4 bases. The CDR3 spells CASSFRTGGGTEAFF. In DNA form, the CDR3 reads TGTGCCAGCAGCTTCAGGACAGGGGGGGGCACTGAAGCTTTCTTT.

The gene calls are TRBV29-1 and TRBJ1-1; possibly TRBD1 for D (6 bases). CDR1 is SQVTM and CDR2 is ANQGSEA in the germline V gene. The CDR3 loop spans 13 amino acids. The V and J ends lost 7 bases and 3 bases respectively, with 15 bases between them. The CDR3 DNA sequence: TGCAGCGCTAAGGGGGGAGGGGACACTGAAGCTTTCTTT. As protein: CSAKGGGDTEAFF.

The genes are TRBV6-5 and TRBJ2-4; 8 bases are shared with TRBD2. Germline values: CDR1 MNHEY, CDR2 SVGAGI. The V gene end was trimmed by 6 bases and the J gene end by 8 bases; junction bases not matched to a gene: 9. The CDR3 runs 14 residues. The CDR3 nucleotides are TGTGCCAGCAGCACAACGGGGGGGATAGACATTCAGTACTTC. Protein product: CASSTTGGIDIQYF.

CDR3 coding DNA: TGCGCCAGCAGCCCACCAACAGATACGCAGTATTTT. It translates to CASSPPTDTQYF. The chain employs TRBV4-1 and TRBJ2-3, with unresolved D. Per germline, CDR1 MGHRA and CDR2 YSYEKL. V was cut by 4 bases and J by 3 bases, with 5 bases left in between. The CDR3 consists of 12 residues.

This clone was seen once. This chain joins TRBV12-3 or TRBV12-4 and TRBJ1-5; D not resolved. The CDR3 loop spans 12 amino acids. Trimming left V 6 bases short and J 7 bases short, with 10 bases between. The CDR3 here is CASSPVEQPQHF. CDR3 sequence (DNA): TGTGCCAGCAGCCCTGTAGAGCAGCCCCAGCATTTT.

The rearrangement links TRBV19 to TRBJ1-5; unclear D gene. This CDR3 contains 14 residues. Deletions cut 5 bases from V and 0 bases from J, with 8 bases between. CDR1 and CDR2 (germline): LNHDA, SQIVND (reference sequence). CDR3 nucleotides: TGTGCCAGTAGTGAGACTTATAGCAATCAGCCCCAGCATTTT. It codes for CASSETYSNQPQHF.

CDR3 amino acids: CASSSSSYNSPLHF. The CDR3 coding sequence is TGTGCCAGCTCGTCAAGCTCCTATAATTCACCCCTCCACTTT. The V call is TRBV18, the J call TRBJ1-6; D unclear. Looked up from germline, CDR1 is KGHSH and CDR2 is LQKENI. The CDR3 runs to 14 residues. Trimming cost V 6 bases and J 0 bases, with 6 bases left between them.

DNA for the CDR3: TGTGCCAGCAGTGAACAGGGGGCCAACACTGAAGCTTTCTTT. This encodes CASSEQGANTEAFF. This chain joins TRBV6-1 and TRBJ1-1; 8 nucleotides match TRBD1. Germline values: CDR1 MNHNS, CDR2 SASEGT. V lost 2 bases and J lost 2; bases outside the gene matches: 1. This CDR3 has 14 residues.

The genes are TRBV25-1 and TRBJ2-3; D is possibly TRBD1 or TRBD2 (5 bases each). Trimming pared 5 bases from V and 0 bases from J, leaving 9 bases between. This CDR3 spans 14 amino acids. From germline, CDR1 is MGHDK and CDR2 SYGVNS. The CDR3 is CASSPRDSTDTQYF. The DNA for the CDR3 is TGTGCCAGCAGTCCTCGGGACAGCACAGATACGCAGTATTTT.

The chain uses TRBV7-9 and TRBJ1-2; 7 bases are shared with TRBD1. After removal of 6 bases from V and 0 bases from J, the junction contained 4 bases not matched to a gene. This CDR3 is 14 amino acids long. Germline CDR1 reads SEHNR; CDR2 reads FQNEAQ (reference sequence). CDR3 nucleotides: TGTGCCAGCAGTTTTGGACAGGCTAACTATGGCTACACCTTC. Its translation is CASSFGQANYGYTF.

V and J are TRBV5-1 and TRBJ1-5; 9 positions match TRBD1. Germline CDR1 is SGHRS and CDR2 is YFSETQ. This CDR3 has 15 amino acids. V lost 4 bases to trimming and J lost 4 bases; unmatched junction nucleotides: 6. CDR3 loop: CASSPGTGLNQPQHF. The DNA of the CDR3 is TGCGCCAGCAGCCCGGGGACAGGGCTTAATCAGCCCCAGCATTTT.

The rearrangement links TRBV19 to TRBJ1-2, with 9 bases that match TRBD1. The trim removed 7 bases at V and 4 bases at J, leaving 1 base unmatched. This CDR3 contains 12 residues. CDR1 is LNHDA, CDR2 SQIVND, per germline (reference sequence). Here the CDR3 DNA reads TGTGCCAGTAAGGACAGGGGCTATGGCTACACCTTC. Protein sequence: CASKDRGYGYTF.

This sequence joins TRBV13 and TRBJ1-2, with 10 bases aligning to TRBD1. CDR1 is PRHDT, CDR2 FYEKMQ, per germline (reference sequence). Trimming cost V 5 bases and J 5 bases; bases outside gene matches: 2. The CDR3 sequence is 13 residues long. CDR3 DNA: TGTGCCAGCAGCATGGGACAGGGGTATGGCTACACCTTC. This translates into CASSMGQGYGYTF.

This chain connects TRBV3-1 (or the pseudogene TRBV3-2) to TRBJ1-4; no reliable D call. The CDR3 is made up of 14 amino acids. The germline V gene encodes CDR1 LGHDT and CDR2 YNNKEL (reference sequence). Trimming cost V 1 base and J 5 bases, with 8 bases left between them. The chain's CDR3 is CASSQGRLNEKLFF. The CDR3 coding sequence is TGTGCCAGCAGCCAAGGGAGACTCAATGAAAAACTGTTTTTT.

Notes on this clone: Other DNA sequences of this sample code for an identical CDR3. This chain joins TRBV5-1 and TRBJ2-1; TRBD1 agrees at 7 bases. The CDR3 totals 13 residues. CDR1 SGHRS and CDR2 YFSETQ come from the germline V gene. V shed 0 bases and J 6 bases; nucleotides not matched to a gene: 0. The CDR3 region has the DNA TGCGCCAGCAGCTTGGGACAGGGCAATGAGCAGTTCTTC. Translation gives CASSLGQGNEQFF.

This clone was counted a single time. J is TRBJ2-2 and V is TRBV6-1; D is possibly TRBD1 (6 bases). There are 16 residues in the CDR3. Trimming took 0 bases from V and 4 from J, leaving 12 bases between them. In germline, CDR1 is MNHNS, CDR2 SASEGT. The CDR3 loop reads CASSEAGGTVTGELFF. DNA for the CDR3: TGTGCCAGCAGTGAAGCAGGGGGAACCGTCACCGGGGAGCTGTTTTTT.

The gene calls are TRBV28 and TRBJ2-1; perhaps TRBD2 as D (7 bases). Germline lookup yields CDR1 MDHEN and CDR2 SYDVKM. The CDR3 runs to 13 residues. Trimming took 8 bases from V and 9 from J, leaving 17 bases between them. For the CDR3, the DNA is TGTGCCAGCGGGCGAGGGGGGGGAGGTGAGCAGTTCTTC. Translating gives CASGRGGGGEQFF.

The J gene is TRBJ1-2, the V gene TRBV5-1; tentatively, D is TRBD1 (6 bases). With 4 bases removed from V and 3 bases from J, the gap between germline ends came to 16 bases. CDR3 length equals 15 residues. Germline-derived CDR1 and CDR2 are SGHRS and YFSETQ. In DNA, the CDR3 is TGCGCCAGCAGCGTCACAGGGCGGGTAGACTATGGCTACACCTTC. Residues: CASSVTGRVDYGYTF.

CDR3 sequence reads: CASSQPTQRRTEAFF. The CDR3 DNA reads TGCGCCAGCAGCCAGCCGACTCAGAGGCGCACTGAAGCTTTCTTT. This chain links TRBV4-1 with TRBJ1-1; D is uncertain. CDR3 size: 15 residues. Trimming left V 3 bases short and J 4 bases short, with 15 bases between. Germline loops: CDR1 MGHRA, CDR2 YSYEKL.

CDR3 nucleotides: TGTGCCAGCAGTCGAGGGGTTCCCGCCTACGAGCAGTACTTC. It translates to CASSRGVPAYEQYF. This chain joins TRBV28 and TRBJ2-7; D could derive from TRBD1 or TRBD2 (5 bases each). CDR1 and CDR2 from the germline V gene are MDHEN and SYDVKM. Trimming took 5 bases from V and 2 from J, leaving 13 bases between them. The CDR3 contains 14 residues.

The chain couples TRBV5-4 to TRBJ1-6; 7 bases fit TRBD1. CDR1 is SGHNT and CDR2 is YYREEE in the germline V gene (reference sequence). The V segment lost 0 bases and the J segment 8 bases; nucleotides outside the gene matches: 5. This CDR3 region has 15 residues. DNA of the CDR3: TGTGCCAGCAGCTTGGACAACAGGGGATATTCACCCCTCCACTTT. Amino acid sequence: CASSLDNRGYSPLHF.

The chain is built from TRBV28 and TRBJ1-6; the D gene is possibly TRBD1 (6 bases). V was shortened by 4 bases and J by 7 bases, with 14 bases between the two germline ends. The CDR3 runs 15 residues. Germline assignment: CDR1 MDHEN and CDR2 SYDVKM. The CDR3 region is CASSSREGENSPLHF. The DNA of the CDR3 is TGTGCCAGCAGTTCTCGGGAGGGGGAAAATTCACCCCTCCACTTT.

The V and J genes are TRBV3-1 (or the pseudogene TRBV3-2) and TRBJ2-7, with 9 bases fitting TRBD1. Losses at the gene ends were 2 bases for V and 5 bases for J; bases not matched to a gene: 10. The CDR3 is 16 amino acids. The germline V gene has CDR1 LGHDT and CDR2 YNNKEL (reference sequence). CDR3 bases: TGTGCCAGCAGCCAACCCCCGGACAGGGGTAGCCACGAGCAGTACTTC. It is translated as CASSQPPDRGSHEQYF.

This chain uses TRBV2 with TRBJ2-4, with 9 bases lining up with TRBD1. Germline V gives CDR1 SNHLY, CDR2 FYNNEI. V lost 4 bases and J lost 3; bases outside the gene matches: 4. The length of the CDR3 is 15 residues. The CDR3 sequence: CASSVQGAGKNIQYF. The CDR3 DNA is TGTGCCAGCAGTGTACAGGGGGCGGGCAAAAACATTCAGTACTTC.

V gene TRBV5-4 combines with J gene TRBJ2-3; 10 bases match TRBD1. CDR1 is SGHNT and CDR2 is YYREEE in the germline V gene (reference sequence). J lost 10 bases, V lost 1 base, and 9 bases had no gene match. The CDR3 spans 15 residues. The CDR3 coding sequence is TGTGCCAGCAGCTTGTTCGGGACAGGGGACGTTCCGCAGTATTTT. Residues: CASSLFGTGDVPQYF.

CDR3: CASSLASGPQHF. CDR3 DNA sequence: TGTGCCAGCAGCCTCGCGTCGGGGCCCCAGCATTTT. The chain combines TRBV5-6 with TRBJ1-5; no clear D. The CDR3 has 12 amino acids. In germline, CDR1 is SGHDT, CDR2 YYEEEE. The V end was cut by 4 bases, the J end by 9 bases, with 11 bases between.

The chain recombines TRBV9 with TRBJ2-2; 8 bases fit TRBD2. The junction had 7 bases not matched to a gene; V was cut back by 2 bases and J by 4 bases. Germline V gene data show CDR1 as SGDLS and CDR2 as YYNGEE. The CDR3 length is 16 residues. The DNA for the CDR3 is TGTGCCAGCAGCGTTGGAGCGGGAGAGGTCACCGGGGAGCTGTTTTTT. Its translation is CASSVGAGEVTGELFF.

The chain has TRBV3-1 (or the pseudogene TRBV3-2) and TRBJ2-1, with D perhaps TRBD1 or TRBD2 (5 bases each). Germline CDR1 LGHDT, CDR2 YNNKEL (reference sequence). Trimming took off 4 bases at V and 5 bases at J, with 18 bases between the two ends. The CDR3 covers 16 residues. Here the CDR3 reads CASSRTGTQLNNEQFF. CDR3 DNA sequence: TGTGCCAGCAGCCGTACCGGGACCCAACTCAACAATGAGCAGTTCTTC.

The chain has TRBV2 and TRBJ1-4; TRBD1 aligns across 10 bases. Looked up from germline, CDR1 is SNHLY and CDR2 is FYNNEI. Trimming at V came to 7 bases and at J to 3 bases, leaving 5 bases not matched to a gene. The length of the CDR3 is 15 residues. CDR3 nucleotide sequence: TGTGCCAGCAAAGCGACAGGGGGCTCTAATGAAAAACTGTTTTTT. Protein: CASKATGGSNEKLFF.

The J gene is TRBJ1-1, the V gene TRBV5-1, with a tentative D call TRBD1 (6 bases). V lost 4 bases, J lost 5 bases, and 18 bases lay in between. The CDR3 has 15 amino acids. Germline CDR1 and CDR2: SGHRS and YFSETQ. The CDR3 nucleotides are TGCGCCAGCAGCCCGGACAATTTAGGGGGAACTGAAGCTTTCTTT. It translates to CASSPDNLGGTEAFF. The complete variable domain, with remaining parts taken from reference TRBV5-1 and TRBJ1-1, reads KAGVTQTPRYLIKTRGQQVTLSCSPISGHRSVSWYQQTPGQGLQFLFEYFSETQRNKGNFPGRFSGRQFSNSRSEMNVSTLELGDSALYLCASSPDNLGGTEAFFGQGTRLTVV.

The chain recombines TRBV3-1 (or the pseudogene TRBV3-2) with TRBJ2-1, with 15 bases identical to TRBD2. This CDR3 has 17 residues. Unmatched junction bases numbered 8, after V lost 3 bases and J lost 8 bases. From germline, CDR1 is LGHDT and CDR2 YNNKEL (reference sequence). The CDR3 DNA reads TGTGCCAGCAGCCACGTCCGGACTAGCGGGGGGGCCTATGAGCAGTTCTTC. Translation: CASSHVRTSGGAYEQFF.

This sequence joins TRBV2 and TRBJ1-5; 8 nucleotides agree with TRBD1. Losses at the gene ends were 8 bases for V and 5 bases for J; bases not matched to a gene: 8. Germline V gene sequence: CDR1 SNHLY, CDR2 FYNNEI. This CDR3 has 14 amino acids. CDR3 DNA: TGTGCCAGCCGTTGGACAGGGCGGGATCAGCCCCAGCATTTT. Its protein product is CASRWTGRDQPQHF.